The clone carrying this T cell receptor (beta chain) was recorded a few times. The antigen remains undetermined. This sample is drawn from a study of beta chain features in type 1 diabetes. Study-wide results and limits: For TCRB rearrangement, an influence of HLA type remained unresolved here.

One heparinised blood draw averaging roughly 120 mL was given by each donor. Reverse transcription of all isolated RNA meant that expressed TCRB transcripts were sequenced. The assay was immunoSEQ multiplex PCR, and TCRdb's table has in-frame clones only and misses some. Here the sample spans 200,000 to 250,000 clones, about 9.3% being singletons. This sequence was found in a young woman in good health. The sequencing input was naive CD4+ T cells from blood.

DNA for the CDR3: TGTGCCAGCAGCCCCGAGGGAGTGTATGGCTACACCTTC. Its protein product is CASSPEGVYGYTF. The chain combines TRBV7-9 with TRBJ1-2; D uncertain. Germline lookup yields CDR1 SEHNR and CDR2 FQNEAQ (reference sequence). The CDR3 has 13 amino acids. V was trimmed by 5 bases and J by 5 bases, leaving 12 bases between them. The variable domain in full, with the rest retrieved from reference TRBV7-9 and TRBJ1-2, is DTGVSQNPRHKITKRGQNVTFRCDPISEHNRLYWYRQTLGQGPEFLTYFQNEAQLEKSRLLSDRFSAERPKGSFSTLEIQRTEQGDSAMYLCASSPEGVYGYTFGSGTRLTVV.